This T cell receptor beta chain was captured in a study of spatial heterogeneity in lung cancer. Study summary: Across tumor regions, counts of TCR transcripts showed a strong correlation with a T cell module score derived from matched bulk RNA-seq. Notes on the study in general: How many expanded intratumoral alpha and beta TCRs were present tracked the tumor mutation count, which was a count of nonsynonymous mutations. Estimates put coverage of tumor T cells near 7% for alpha and roughly 12% for beta chains.

The time point was: sample taken at primary tumor resection. The donors comprised 60 to 80 untreated early-stage non-small cell lung cancer patients. TCRs were sequenced from unsorted whole RNA of tumor, nontumor lung or PBMC. A single record per CDR3 protein comes from TCRdb applying MiXCR to the 5' RACE reads. The sample consists of some 7,000 distinct CDR3 sequences, around 15% of them appearing once. This clonotype was counted at least ten times. What it binds is unknown. This beta chain lies outside the target of a library built for alpha chains; its clone size means little. V was shortened by 0 bases and J by 2 bases, with 11 bases between the two germline ends. Germline V gene data show CDR1 as LGHNA and CDR2 as YSLEER. The CDR3 contains 16 residues.

This rearrangement joins TRBV4-3 to TRBJ2-1; D might be TRBD1 or TRBD2, each matching 6 bases. The sample here was lung tumor tissue, taken at surgery. The receptor was derived from a male donor with early-stage non-small cell lung cancer. CDR3 residues: CASSQEGGGTYNEQFF. The CDR3 DNA is TGCGCCAGCAGCCAAGAGGGGGGCGGAACCTACAATGAGCAGTTCTTC.